This T cell receptor (beta chain) is drawn from a study of lymphopenia after photon versus proton radiotherapy. Notes on the study in general: A bigger post-nadir fall in TCR diversity correlated inversely with survival time in deceased patients.

V dropped 1 base and J dropped 3; count of bases not matched to a gene: 4. Per germline, CDR1 SGHTA and CDR2 FQGNSA. CDR3 length: 16 residues. Clones were sequenced by immunoSEQ multiplex PCR, and TCRdb holds only the in-frame ones, with some missing. Of some 45,000 clones in the sample, about 83% were seen once. Comment on this clone: As yet, its antigen is unknown.

This specimen was peripheral blood, taken from a patient treated with proton-based radiotherapy. The J gene is TRBJ2-3, the V gene TRBV7-2; 10 bases agree with TRBD2. The receptor comes from an older woman with pancreatic cancer. CDR3 region: CASSLDPAGGTDTQYF. CDR3 nucleotides: TGTGCCAGCAGCTTAGATCCAGCGGGAGGGACAGATACGCAGTATTTT.